Described below is a single T cell receptor beta chain sequence and its context. The antigen is unknown. This specimen comes from a study of monozygotic twins with inflammatory bowel disease. Findings and limits, study-wide: Researchers reported no repertoire similarity difference between concordant and discordant twins, possibly from limited power. The study supported no single strong signal or clonotype linked to IBD.

In germline, CDR1 is LNHNV, CDR2 YYDKDF (reference sequence). The CDR3 covers 14 residues. Researchers used roughly 3,800 ng of total RNA for each TCR library. With eight separate reactions per sample, the authors made cDNA. TCRdb re-called the 5' RACE reads; every CDR3 protein appears as one record, without DNA. This repertoire includes 400,000 to 500,000 distinct CDR3 sequences. The rearrangement links TRBV15 to TRBJ2-1; the D call from TCRdb, TRBD2, cannot be confirmed without DNA. This clonotype originated in a human donor with ulcerative colitis or Crohn's disease, or a healthy co-twin of an affected twin (not recorded which). The source material was blood. Here the CDR3 reads CATSSGTPPNEQFF.